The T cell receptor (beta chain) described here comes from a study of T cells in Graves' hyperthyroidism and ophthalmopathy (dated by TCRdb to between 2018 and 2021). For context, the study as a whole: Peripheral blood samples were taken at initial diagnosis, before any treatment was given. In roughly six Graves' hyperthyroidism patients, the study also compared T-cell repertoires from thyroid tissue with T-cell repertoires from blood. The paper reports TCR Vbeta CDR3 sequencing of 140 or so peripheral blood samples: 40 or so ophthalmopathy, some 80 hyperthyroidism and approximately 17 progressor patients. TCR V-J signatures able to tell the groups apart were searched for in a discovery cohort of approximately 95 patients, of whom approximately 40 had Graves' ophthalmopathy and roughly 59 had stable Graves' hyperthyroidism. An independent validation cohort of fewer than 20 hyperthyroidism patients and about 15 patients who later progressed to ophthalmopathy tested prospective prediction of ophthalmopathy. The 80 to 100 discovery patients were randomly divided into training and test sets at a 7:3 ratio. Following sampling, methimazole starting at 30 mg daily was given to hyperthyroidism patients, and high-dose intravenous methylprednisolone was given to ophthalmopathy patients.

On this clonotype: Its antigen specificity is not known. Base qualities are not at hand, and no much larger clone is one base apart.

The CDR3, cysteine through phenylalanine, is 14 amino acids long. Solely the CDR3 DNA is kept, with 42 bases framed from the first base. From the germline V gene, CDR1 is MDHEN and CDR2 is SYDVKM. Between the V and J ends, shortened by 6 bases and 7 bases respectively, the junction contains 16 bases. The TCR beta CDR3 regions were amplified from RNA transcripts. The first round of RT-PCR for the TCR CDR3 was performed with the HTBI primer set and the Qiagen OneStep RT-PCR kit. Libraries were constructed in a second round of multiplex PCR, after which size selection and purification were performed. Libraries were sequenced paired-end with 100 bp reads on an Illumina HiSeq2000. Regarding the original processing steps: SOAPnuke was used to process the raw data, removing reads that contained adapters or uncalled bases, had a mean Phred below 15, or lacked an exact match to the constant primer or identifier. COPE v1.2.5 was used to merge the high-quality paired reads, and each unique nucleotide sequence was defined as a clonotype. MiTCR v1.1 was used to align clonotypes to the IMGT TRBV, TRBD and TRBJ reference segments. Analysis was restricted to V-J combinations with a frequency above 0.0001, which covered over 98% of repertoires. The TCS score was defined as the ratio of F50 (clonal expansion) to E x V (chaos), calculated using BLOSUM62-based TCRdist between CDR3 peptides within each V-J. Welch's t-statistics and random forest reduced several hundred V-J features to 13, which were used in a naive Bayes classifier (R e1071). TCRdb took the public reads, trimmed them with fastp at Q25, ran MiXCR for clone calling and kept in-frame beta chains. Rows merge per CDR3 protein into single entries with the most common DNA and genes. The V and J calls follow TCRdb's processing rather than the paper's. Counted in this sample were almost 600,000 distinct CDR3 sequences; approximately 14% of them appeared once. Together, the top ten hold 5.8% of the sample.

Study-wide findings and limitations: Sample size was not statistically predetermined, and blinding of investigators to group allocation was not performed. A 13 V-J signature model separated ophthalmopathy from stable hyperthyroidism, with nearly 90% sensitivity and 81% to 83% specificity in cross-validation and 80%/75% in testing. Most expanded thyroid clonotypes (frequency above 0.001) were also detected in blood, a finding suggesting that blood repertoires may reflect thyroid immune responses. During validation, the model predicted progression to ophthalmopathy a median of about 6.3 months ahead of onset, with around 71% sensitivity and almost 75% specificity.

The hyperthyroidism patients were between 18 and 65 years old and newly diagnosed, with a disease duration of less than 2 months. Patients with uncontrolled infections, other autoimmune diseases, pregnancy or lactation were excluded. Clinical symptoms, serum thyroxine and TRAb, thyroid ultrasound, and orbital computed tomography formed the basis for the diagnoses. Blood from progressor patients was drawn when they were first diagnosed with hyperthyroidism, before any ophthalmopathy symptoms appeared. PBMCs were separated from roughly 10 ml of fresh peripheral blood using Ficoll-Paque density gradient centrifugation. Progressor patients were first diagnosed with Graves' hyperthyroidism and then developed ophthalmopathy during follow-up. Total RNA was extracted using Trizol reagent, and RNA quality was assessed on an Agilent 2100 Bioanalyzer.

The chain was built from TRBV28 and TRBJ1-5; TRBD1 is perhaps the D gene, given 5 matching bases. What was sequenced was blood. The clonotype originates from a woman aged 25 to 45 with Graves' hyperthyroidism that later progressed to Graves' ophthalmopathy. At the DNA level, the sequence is TGTGCCAGCAGCCCCCTCGTGGGGGACCAGCCCCAGCATTTT. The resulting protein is CASSPLVGDQPQHF.